This T cell receptor (beta chain) was captured in a study of identical twins. Comment on this clonotype: As yet, its antigen is unknown.

TCRdb recomputed calls from the 5' RACE reads with MiXCR, one row per CDR3 protein. In the table there are about 300,000 distinct CDR3 sequences, 10% to 15% of which are singletons. Notes on the study in general: Carriage of fewer insertions was seen in abundant cord blood beta clonotypes, whereas memory repertoires showed none.

These sequences were also reported in another study, on yellow fever vaccine responses in identical twins.

Sequenced: CD8+ T cells sorted from blood. This clonotype was obtained from a woman aged 18 to 35 in good health.

CDR3 in amino acids: CSARDQGHWGDQPQHF. The CDR3 DNA reads TGCAGTGCTAGAGATCAGGGACACTGGGGAGATCAGCCCCAGCATTTT. V is TRBV20-1 and J is TRBJ1-5, with a possible D match to TRBD1 (6 bases). Germline-derived CDR1 and CDR2 are DFQATT and SNEGSKA (reference sequence). The germline V and J ends were trimmed by 0 bases and 5 bases, with 17 bases remaining between them. The CDR3 extends over 16 amino acids.